The T cell receptor beta chain under discussion was sequenced for a study of CD8 T cells in Susac syndrome. cDNA came from around 0.5 to 1 ug RNA primed by random hexamers. TCRdb analysed the immunoSEQ multiplex PCR reads with MiXCR anew, one entry per CDR3 protein. Of about 170,000 distinct CDR3 sequences listed, approximately 95% are singletons. Per the germline V gene, CDR1 is SGDLS and CDR2 is YYNGEE. V lost 4 bases and J lost 0; bases outside the gene matches: 5. The CDR3 loop spans 16 amino acids. Sample: CD4+ T cells from PBMCs. The sequence was obtained from a human donor with multiple sclerosis. The V and J genes are TRBV9 and TRBJ2-2; 8 nucleotides align to TRBD1. Here the CDR3 reads CASSPTGGSNTGELFF. The CDR3 DNA reads TGTGCCAGCAGCCCTACAGGGGGGTCGAACACCGGGGAGCTGTTTTTT. The entire variable domain, with the rest obtained from reference TRBV9 and TRBJ2-2, is as follows: DSGVTQTPKHLITATGQRVTLRCSPRSGDLSVYWYQQSLDQGLQFLIQYYNGEERAKGNILERFSAQQFPDLHSELNLSSLELGDSALYFCASSPTGGSNTGELFFGEGSRLTVL.